The 20 T cell receptor beta chains in this list originate from one sample, sequenced in a study of post-analysis software for immune sequencing data. Researchers reported that TCR beta cDNA libraries carried unique molecular identifiers. MiXCR was run by TCRdb on the PCR reads, yielding one entry per CDR3 protein. In the table there are 700,000 to 800,000 distinct CDR3 sequences, around 27% of which are singletons. Study-wide results and limits: When patients were compared with controls, about five TRBV segments were more frequent, TRBV5-6, TRBV5-1 and TRBV20-1 among them.

The antigens of these receptors remain unknown. The sequencing sample was made of blood. These receptor sequences come from a girl between 5 and 17 years old with multiple sclerosis.

The CDR3 loop is CSARELAAGVYGYTF. The CDR3 bases are TGCAGTGCTAGAGAGCTCGCCGCCGGGGTCTATGGCTACACCTTC. V is TRBV20-1 and J is TRBJ1-2; D unresolved. The V end lost 0 bases, the J end lost 4 bases, and 15 bases lay between the germline ends. Germline CDR1 DFQATT, CDR2 SNEGSKA (reference sequence). The CDR3 loop spans 15 amino acids.

This clonotype was detected a few times. The V gene is TRBV7-2, the J gene TRBJ2-5, with 8 bases that match TRBD1. The CDR3 loop spans 13 amino acids. The ends lost 7 bases at V and 1 base at J; junction bases unmatched: 2. In germline, CDR1 is SGHTA, CDR2 FQGNSA. CDR3 DNA sequence: TGTGCCAGCAACCAGGGGGCCCAAGAGACCCAGTACTTC. Translating it yields CASNQGAQETQYF. Combining the CDR3 with reference TRBV7-2 and TRBJ2-5 gives the whole variable domain GAGVSQSPSNKVTEKGKDVELRCDPISGHTALYWYRQSLGQGLEFLIYFQGNSAPDKSGLPSDRFSAERTGGSVSTLTIQRTQQEDSAVYLCASNQGAQETQYFGPGTRLLVL.

This sequence joins TRBV6-8 and TRBJ2-2, with 8 bases fitting TRBD1. Looked up from germline, CDR1 is MNHGY and CDR2 is SAAAGT. V lost 2 bases, J lost 3 bases, and 11 bases stayed unmatched. CDR3 length: 18 amino acids. In DNA, the CDR3 is TGTGCCAGCAGTTACCCGGGACAGGCGATTGTTGACACCGGGGAGCTGTTTTTT. It yields the protein CASSYPGQAIVDTGELFF.

The sample holds a few counts of this clonotype. This chain links TRBV10-3 with TRBJ2-1, with TRBD2 matching 11 bases. CDR1 ENHRY and CDR2 SYGVKD come from the germline V gene. Losses at the gene ends were 6 bases for V and 11 bases for J; bases not matched to a gene: 6. The CDR3 contains 13 residues. The CDR3: CAISEPTSGKQFF. The CDR3, as DNA: TGTGCCATCAGCGAACCGACTAGCGGGAAGCAGTTCTTC.

The CDR3 DNA reads TGTGCCATCAGTTTAGTTAGCGGGGGGTCCTCTTACAATGAGCAGTTCTTC. Encoded protein: CAISLVSGGSSYNEQFF. The V and J genes are TRBV10-3 and TRBJ2-1; 10 nucleotides match TRBD2. Per germline, CDR1 ENHRY and CDR2 SYGVKD. V lost 5 bases and J lost 4; bases outside the gene matches: 11. The CDR3 is 17 amino acids.

This sequence joins TRBV28 and TRBJ2-7; D not certain. The CDR3 loop spans 13 amino acids. V lost 3 bases and J lost 2, with 8 bases in between. CDR1 is MDHEN, CDR2 SYDVKM, per germline. The CDR3 DNA sequence: TGTGCCAGCAGTTTGATGCGGCCCTACGAGCAGTACTTC. As protein: CASSLMRPYEQYF.

The rearrangement links TRBV5-1 to TRBJ1-4, with D hard to call. Germline V CDR1 and CDR2: SGHRS, YFSETQ. The CDR3 spans 15 residues. V lost 4 bases and J 0 bases, leaving 10 bases between the germline ends. For the CDR3, the DNA is TGCGCCAGCAGCGAGGGCCGGGCAACTAATGAAAAACTGTTTTTT. Protein: CASSEGRATNEKLFF.

This clonotype has more than one count but fewer than ten. A single base separates this from a much larger clone, so it may be a read error. The chain couples TRBV2 to TRBJ2-7; 7 nucleotides line up with TRBD2. In germline, CDR1 is SNHLY, CDR2 FYNNEI. With 6 bases clipped from V and 2 bases from J, the junction kept 1 base outside the gene matches. The length of the CDR3 is 12 residues. Here the CDR3 reads CASRGGAYEQYF. The DNA of the CDR3 is TGTGCCAGCAGGGGGGGGGCCTACGAGCAGTACTTC.

This sequence joins TRBV11-2 and TRBJ2-1; possibly TRBD1 or TRBD2 for D (5 bases each). The CDR3 has 15 amino acids. The germline V gene encodes CDR1 SGHAT and CDR2 FQNNGV. Trimming stripped 0 bases from V and 2 bases from J, with 8 bases between. The CDR3 DNA reads as TGTGCCAGCAGCTTAGATAAGGGACCCTACAATGAGCAGTTCTTC. Amino acid sequence: CASSLDKGPYNEQFF.

This clonotype was recorded a few times. The chain carries TRBV20-1 and TRBJ2-7, with D uncertain. V was cut by 2 bases and J by 6 bases, with 14 bases left in between. There are 13 residues in the CDR3. CDR1 is DFQATT and CDR2 is SNEGSKA in the germline V gene (reference sequence). The DNA for the CDR3 is TGCAGTGCTAGATCCTCAGCCCCCGGCGAGCAGTACTTC. Its protein is CSARSSAPGEQYF.

This clonotype was counted many times. The V call is TRBV9, the J call TRBJ2-1, with TRBD1 as a possible D gene (6 bases). Germline V gene data show CDR1 as SGDLS and CDR2 as YYNGEE. This CDR3 has 15 amino acids. Trimming left V 2 bases short and J 0 bases short, with 9 bases between. In DNA form, the CDR3 reads TGTGCCAGCAGCGTGGACAGTAGCTCCTACAATGAGCAGTTCTTC. This translates into CASSVDSSSYNEQFF.

V usage is TRBV20-1 and J usage is TRBJ1-5; a weak D match, TRBD2 (7 bases). The DNA end favors TRBJ2-3, so the J call may be wrong. Germline-derived CDR1 and CDR2 are DFQATT and SNEGSKA (reference sequence). The CDR3 contains 14 residues. The CDR3 spells CSAGRAGDNQPQYF. CDR3 in DNA: TGCAGTGCTGGAAGGGCGGGGGACAATCAGCCCCAGTATTTT.

CDR3: CAITAESLYEQYF. CDR3 DNA: TGTGCCATCACGGCGGAGTCACTCTACGAGCAGTACTTC. This chain uses TRBV10-3 with TRBJ2-7; no reliable D call. CDR3 length equals 13 residues. The germline V and J ends were trimmed by 7 bases and 3 bases, with 13 bases remaining between them. Per germline, CDR1 ENHRY and CDR2 SYGVKD.

V usage is TRBV7-2 and J usage is TRBJ1-6; D is possibly TRBD1 (5 bases). Germline-derived CDR1 and CDR2 are SGHTA and FQGNSA. This CDR3 is 15 amino acids long. Trimming shortened V by 4 bases and J by 5 bases, and 12 bases separated the two germline ends. CDR3: CASSSMGGDNSPLHF. The CDR3 nucleotides are TGTGCCAGCAGCTCCATGGGAGGGGATAATTCACCCCTCCACTTT.

V gene TRBV3-1 combines with J gene TRBJ1-5; a possible D gene is TRBD1 (5 bases). The CDR3 contains 15 residues. Looked up from germline, CDR1 is LGHDT and CDR2 is YNNKEL (reference sequence). The V end lost 4 bases, the J end lost 2 bases, and 12 bases lay between the germline ends. CDR3: CASSLMPGRNQPQHF. CDR3 in DNA: TGTGCCAGCAGCCTTATGCCGGGACGCAATCAGCCCCAGCATTTT.

The chain uses TRBV18 and TRBJ2-3, with unresolved D. Germline V gives CDR1 KGHSH, CDR2 LQKENI. The CDR3 contains 15 residues. Trimming stripped 0 bases from V and 0 bases from J, with 7 bases between. CDR3 sequence reads: CASSPPGRSTDTQYF. The CDR3 bases are TGTGCCAGCTCACCACCGGGCAGAAGCACAGATACGCAGTATTTT.

This clonotype has more than one count but fewer than ten. For the CDR3, the DNA is TGCAGTGCTAGAGGATGGGGGCCCGTAATGCCGGGAGTGCGAGAGACCCAGTACTTC. Its protein product is CSARGWGPVMPGVRETQYF. This chain links TRBV20-1 with TRBJ2-5; D assignment may be TRBD1 or TRBD2 (6 bases each). The CDR3 extends over 19 amino acids. V was trimmed by 1 base and J by 4 bases, leaving 28 bases between them. Germline lookup yields CDR1 DFQATT and CDR2 SNEGSKA (reference sequence).

This clonotype was seen a few times. The genes are TRBV7-2 and TRBJ2-1; a weak D match, TRBD1 (5 bases). Trimming left V 4 bases short and J 10 bases short, with 26 bases between. The CDR3 is 17 amino acids. Germline loops: CDR1 SGHTA, CDR2 FQGNSA. CDR3 residues: CASSCLPGMYSKGEQFF. For the CDR3, the DNA is TGTGCCAGCAGCTGCCTCCCCGGAATGTACTCGAAGGGGGAGCAGTTCTTC.

This sequence joins TRBV7-2 and TRBJ2-1; D gene unclear. V was cut by 1 base and J by 7 bases, with 11 bases left in between. Germline V CDR1 and CDR2: SGHTA, FQGNSA. The CDR3 runs to 14 residues. The CDR3 loop reads CASSLVLTSNEQFF. As DNA, the CDR3 is TGTGCCAGCAGCTTAGTGCTGACCTCTAATGAGCAGTTCTTC.

As to this clonotype: The junction shows a germline mismatch at one end, possibly a read error. This chain joins TRBV4-1 and TRBJ1-2, with a tentative D call TRBD1 (6 bases). CDR3 length: 15 amino acids. CDR1 is MGHRA, CDR2 YSYEKL, per germline. The CDR3 region is CTSGGLGPTGYGYTF. The CDR3 DNA sequence: TGCACCAGCGGGGGGCTTGGCCCGACAGGCTATGGCTACACCTTC.